A single sample gave rise to the 16 T cell receptor beta chains below, sequenced in a study of T-cell memory formation after mild COVID-19. TCRdb called the 5' RACE reads again in MiXCR, with one record for every CDR3 protein. In the table there are about 33,000 distinct CDR3 sequences, around 21% of which are singletons. Sequenced sample: PBMCs or a T cell subset sorted from them (not recorded which). Every receptor here comes from an adult who had mild COVID-19 (a few samples of this study predate the infection). Cell type and time point are not known.

The table lists this clonotype with many counts. The chain joins TRBV6-5 to TRBJ1-2; 11 nucleotides line up with TRBD1. CDR3 length: 17 amino acids. Trimming cost V 2 bases and J 4 bases; bases outside gene matches: 9. The V gene's germline CDR1 is MNHEY and CDR2 SVGAGI. The CDR3 region is CASSYLLAGQGGYGYTF. As DNA, the CDR3 is TGTGCCAGCAGTTACCTTCTAGCGGGACAGGGGGGCTATGGCTACACCTTC.

This clonotype was counted many times. V usage is TRBV28 and J usage is TRBJ2-3, with D unclear. CDR1 is MDHEN and CDR2 is SYDVKM in the germline V gene. V was pared by 5 bases and J by 7 bases, with 10 bases between. CDR3 size: 12 residues. The CDR3: CASSTGSHTQYF. The CDR3 region has the DNA TGTGCCAGCAGTACTGGCAGTCATACGCAGTATTTT.

This clonotype was picked up many times. The gene calls are TRBV18 and TRBJ1-1; 8 bases align to TRBD1. Germline CDR1 KGHSH, CDR2 LQKENI. The V and J ends lost 5 bases and 4 bases, in that order; junction bases with no gene match: 6. This CDR3 contains 14 residues. CDR3 bases: TGTGCCAGCTCATCAATCGACAGGGGCACTGAAGCTTTCTTT. It translates to CASSSIDRGTEAFF. Complete variable domain (other parts from reference TRBV18 and TRBJ1-1): NAGVMQNPRHLVRRRGQEARLRCSPMKGHSHVYWYRQLPEEGLKFMVYLQKENIIDESGMPKERFSAEFPKEGPSILRIQQVVRGDSAAYFCASSSIDRGTEAFFGQGTRLTVV.

There are many counts of this clonotype. This chain uses TRBV5-1 with TRBJ2-5; 7 bases match TRBD2. V dropped 1 base and J dropped 0; count of bases not matched to a gene: 9. CDR1 is SGHRS, CDR2 YFSETQ, per germline. CDR3 size: 17 residues. CDR3 region: CASSLPRGSGDQETQYF. DNA of the CDR3: TGCGCCAGCAGCTTGCCTCGGGGGAGCGGGGACCAAGAGACCCAGTACTTC.

This clonotype has ten or more counts. The chain couples TRBV12-3 or TRBV12-4 to TRBJ2-1; TRBD2 agrees at 9 bases. CDR3 length equals 16 residues. V lost 4 bases, J lost 8 bases, and 12 bases stayed unmatched. CDR3 loop: CASSSQRDSGSYEQFF. CDR3 nucleotides: TGTGCCAGCAGTTCTCAAAGGGATAGCGGGAGCTATGAGCAGTTCTTC.

This clonotype qualifies as medium-sized (0.01 to 0.1%). V is TRBV4-3 and J is TRBJ2-1, with D perhaps TRBD1 (5 bases). Trimming stripped 0 bases from V and 1 base from J, with 10 bases between. The germline CDR1 and CDR2 sequences are LGHNA and YSLEER. The CDR3 has 16 residues. The CDR3 DNA reads as TGCGCCAGCAGCCAAGATTTGGCAGGGTCCTACAATGAGCAGTTCTTC. Amino acid sequence: CASSQDLAGSYNEQFF.

Ten or more counts support this clonotype. CDR3 bases: TGTGCCAGCAGCGATAAGGGACAGGGAATGCACGAGCAGTACTTC. Encoded protein: CASSDKGQGMHEQYF. This chain uses TRBV7-7 with TRBJ2-7; 9 bases agree with TRBD1. Germline V lookup: CDR1 SSHAT, CDR2 FNYEAQ (reference sequence). The CDR3 has 15 amino acids. The trim removed 5 bases at V and 5 bases at J, leaving 10 bases unmatched.

J is TRBJ2-1 and V is TRBV7-2, with D perhaps TRBD2 (6 bases). CDR1 and CDR2 (germline): SGHTA, FQGNSA. V was shortened by 5 bases and J by 8 bases, with 13 bases between the two germline ends. This CDR3 has 13 amino acids. The CDR3 here is CASSLRGSDEQFF. CDR3 coding DNA: TGTGCCAGCAGCCTACGGGGGTCCGATGAGCAGTTCTTC. Looking up the rest from reference TRBV7-2 and TRBJ2-1 gives the full variable domain: GAGVSQSPSNKVTEKGKDVELRCDPISGHTALYWYRQSLGQGLEFLIYFQGNSAPDKSGLPSDRFSAERTGGSVSTLTIQRTQQEDSAVYLCASSLRGSDEQFFGPGTRLTVL.

CDR3 bases: TGTGCCAGCAGGACTCCTCCCAATCAGCCCCAGCATTTT. This translates into CASRTPPNQPQHF. The chain couples TRBV6-2 or TRBV6-3 to TRBJ1-5; D call uncertain. The germline V gene has CDR1 MNHEY and CDR2 SVGEGT. The V gene lost 6 bases and the J gene lost 3 bases, with 9 bases spanning the gap. The CDR3 totals 13 residues.

By sample share, this clonotype is medium-sized. The chain uses TRBV5-1 and TRBJ2-5; D possibly corresponds to TRBD1 (6 bases). Trimming left V 0 bases short and J 5 bases short, with 11 bases between. The CDR3 runs 14 residues. Germline-derived CDR1 and CDR2 are SGHRS and YFSETQ. The CDR3 DNA reads TGCGCCAGCAGCTTGGGGGGGCCGTTGGAGACCCAGTACTTC. Protein: CASSLGGPLETQYF.

This clonotype appeared many times. This rearrangement joins TRBV5-1 to TRBJ2-3; TRBD2 matches at 10 bases. The germline V gene encodes CDR1 SGHRS and CDR2 YFSETQ. This CDR3 has 19 amino acids. J was trimmed by 0 bases and V by 0 bases; bases with no gene match: 10. The CDR3 DNA follows: TGCGCCAGCAGCTTGGGAGTAGCGGGGGGACCTACTAGCACAGATACGCAGTATTTT. This translates into CASSLGVAGGPTSTDTQYF.

The chain carries TRBV7-8 and TRBJ1-6, with D hard to call. The ends were cut back, 1 base at V and 8 bases at J, with 15 bases in the middle. The germline CDR1 and CDR2 sequences are SGHVS and FQNEAQ. This CDR3 has 16 amino acids. CDR3 DNA: TGTGCCAGCAGCTTAGTAGGTGCTTGGGGTGATTCACCCCTCCACTTT. Translated, it gives CASSLVGAWGDSPLHF. Together with reference TRBV7-8 and TRBJ1-6, the CDR3 gives the full variable domain: GAGVSQSPRYKVAKRGQDVALRCDPISGHVSLFWYQQALGQGPEFLTYFQNEAQLDKSGLPSDRFFAERPEGSVSTLKIQRTQQEDSAVYLCASSLVGAWGDSPLHFGNGTRLTVT.

V gene TRBV20-1 combines with J gene TRBJ2-3; 9 bases are shared with TRBD2. J lost 5 bases, V lost 3 bases, and 6 bases had no gene match. Germline-derived CDR1 and CDR2 are DFQATT and SNEGSKA (reference sequence). The CDR3 consists of 14 residues. In DNA, the CDR3 is TGCAGTGCTAGTGGCGGCGGGAGGGGAGATACGCAGTATTTT. Residues: CSASGGGRGDTQYF.

V gene TRBV3-1 combines with J gene TRBJ2-2, with D maybe TRBD2 (7 bases). Looked up from germline, CDR1 is LGHDT and CDR2 is YNNKEL (reference sequence). This CDR3 has 14 amino acids. The V gene lost 1 base and the J gene lost 6 bases, with 9 bases spanning the gap. DNA for the CDR3: TGTGCCAGCAGCCAAGGGGGGGGCGCCGGGGAGCTGTTTTTT. This translates into CASSQGGGAGELFF.

Many counts were recorded for this clonotype. The chain carries TRBV20-1 and TRBJ2-1; D call uncertain. Germline CDR1 reads DFQATT; CDR2 reads SNEGSKA (reference sequence). Trimming shortened V by 5 bases and J by 7 bases, and 12 bases separated the two germline ends. This CDR3 comprises 12 residues. The CDR3 reads CSAPRLENEQFF. The DNA of the CDR3 is TGCAGTGCTCCCCGTTTGGAGAATGAGCAGTTCTTC.

This clonotype was observed a handful of times. This chain uses TRBV4-1 with TRBJ1-2; TRBD1 matches at 7 bases. The CDR3 spans 14 residues. V gave up 0 bases and J gave up 5 bases; unmatched junction bases: 3. Germline V gives CDR1 MGHRA, CDR2 YSYEKL. The CDR3 nucleotides read TGCGCCAGCAGCCAAGAGGGGACAGCTTATGGCTACACCTTC. It yields the protein CASSQEGTAYGYTF.